This T cell receptor (beta chain) was sequenced during a study of CD4 T cells in relation to SARS-CoV-2 and coronaviruses. Notes on the study in general: This crossreactivity analysis covered spike protein alone, no other viral proteins.

The junction had 4 bases not matched to a gene; V was cut back by 2 bases and J by 0 bases. The length of the CDR3 is 16 residues. Germline CDR1 reads SGHRS; CDR2 reads YFSETQ. As concerns this clone: Its antigen is unknown.

TCRdb keeps only in-frame clones here, not all; method: immunoSEQ multiplex PCR. The sample carries about 37,000 clones, roughly 88% recorded once. Specimen: memory CD4+ T cells from PBMCs. This receptor was obtained from an adult with COVID-19. The chain carries TRBV5-1 and TRBJ2-2; TRBD1 aligns across 7 bases. CDR3 residues: CASSLRQGTNTGELFF. The DNA of the CDR3 is TGCGCCAGCAGCTTACGACAGGGAACGAACACCGGGGAGCTGTTTTTT.